This TCR beta chain derives from a study of monozygotic twins with inflammatory bowel disease. CDR1 and CDR2 from the germline V gene are SGHRS and YFSETQ. There are 15 residues in the CDR3. The study's findings and limits: Compared with healthy co-twins, IBD patients showed reduced TCRbeta repertoire diversity by inverse Simpson. Immunosuppressive treatment differences may have increased patient repertoire variability. Perhaps reflecting limited power, concordant and discordant twins did not differ in repertoire similarity.

As for this clonotype: The antigen is unknown.

Template switching introduced UMIs that contain a 6-nucleotide sample barcode. No DNA is given; TCRdb re-called the 5' RACE reads and lists each CDR3 protein once. This sample's table reports 300,000 to 400,000 distinct CDR3 sequences. This sequence joins TRBV5-1 and TRBJ2-5; absent DNA, TCRdb's TRBD1 call cannot be checked. The clonotype comes from a human donor with ulcerative colitis or Crohn's disease, or a healthy co-twin of an affected twin (not recorded which). The source material was blood. The CDR3 loop is CASSDPSGSQETQYF. Looking up the rest from reference TRBV5-1 and TRBJ2-5 gives the full variable domain: KAGVTQTPRYLIKTRGQQVTLSCSPISGHRSVSWYQQTPGQGLQFLFEYFSETQRNKGNFPGRFSGRQFSNSRSEMNVSTLELGDSALYLCASSDPSGSQETQYFGPGTRLLVL.